A single sample gave rise to the 25 T cell receptor beta chains below, sequenced in a study of shared clonotypes between healthy human individuals. The table came from immunoSEQ multiplex PCR; TCRdb's copy has only in-frame clones and leaves some out. The sample contains about 610,000 clones, around 97% of which appear only once. Material for sequencing was naive CD4+ T cells sorted from blood. Subset given: CD45RA+ positively selected. These receptors were collected from a woman in her twenties or thirties in good health.

The chain recombines TRBV19 with TRBJ2-3; the D is unclear. Germline lookup yields CDR1 LNHDA and CDR2 SQIVND (reference sequence). Trimming shortened V by 5 bases and J by 7 bases, and 7 bases separated the two germline ends. The CDR3 runs 11 residues. In DNA, the CDR3 is TGTGCCAGTAGTTCTCTAAATACGCAGTATTTT. It is translated as CASSSLNTQYF.

CDR3 DNA sequence: TGCGCCAGCAGCCAAGTTACAGGGGGTGAAGCTTTCTTT. It codes for CASSQVTGGEAFF. The V call is TRBV4-1, the J call TRBJ1-1; 8 nucleotides match TRBD1. CDR1 MGHRA and CDR2 YSYEKL come from the germline V gene. CDR3 length: 13 residues. J gave up 7 bases and V 1 base, and 2 bases lay outside the gene matches.

The rearrangement uses TRBV4-1 and TRBJ1-2; possibly TRBD1 for D (6 bases). The germline V gene has CDR1 MGHRA and CDR2 YSYEKL. V was clipped by 1 base and J by 4 bases, with 13 bases between them. The CDR3 loop spans 15 amino acids. The CDR3: CASSQVFGQIYGYTF. CDR3 nucleotide sequence: TGCGCCAGCAGCCAAGTTTTTGGACAGATCTATGGCTACACCTTC.

This clone appeared a few times. V is TRBV6-1 and J is TRBJ2-2; 7 bases fit TRBD2. J lost 5 bases, V lost 4 bases, and 10 bases had no gene match. CDR1 and CDR2 from the germline V gene are MNHNS and SASEGT. The CDR3 totals 16 residues. The CDR3 is CASSGPHGTTTGELFF. CDR3 nucleotide sequence: TGTGCCAGCAGTGGACCCCACGGGACTACTACCGGGGAGCTGTTTTTT.

This clone was seen once. V gene TRBV5-1 combines with J gene TRBJ2-3, with 7 bases lining up with TRBD2. Trimming at V came to 1 base and at J to 2 bases, leaving 13 bases not matched to a gene. Germline-derived CDR1 and CDR2 are SGHRS and YFSETQ. The length of the CDR3 is 18 residues. The chain's CDR3 is CASSLRTPGTTHTDTQYF. The CDR3 DNA follows: TGCGCCAGCAGCTTGCGCACACCCGGGACTACTCACACAGATACGCAGTATTTT.

The chain uses TRBV7-2 and TRBJ2-3, with 7 bases lining up with TRBD2. Trimming cost V 5 bases and J 4 bases; bases outside gene matches: 15. Germline V lookup: CDR1 SGHTA, CDR2 FQGNSA. The CDR3 spans 17 residues. CDR3 in amino acids: CASSTRWVAGPPDTQYF. The CDR3 DNA is TGTGCCAGCAGCACCCGTTGGGTAGCGGGCCCTCCAGATACGCAGTATTTT.

The chain joins TRBV6-1 to TRBJ2-3; D not certain. Germline values: CDR1 MNHNS, CDR2 SASEGT. CDR3 length: 13 amino acids. V lost 1 base, J lost 5 bases, and 7 bases lay in between. CDR3 sequence: CASSEGSRDTQYF. As DNA, the CDR3 is TGTGCCAGCAGTGAAGGGAGCCGAGATACGCAGTATTTT.

The chain uses TRBV6-5 and TRBJ2-7; TRBD2 matches at 11 bases. V lost 0 bases to trimming and J lost 6 bases; unmatched junction nucleotides: 7. The CDR3 spans 16 residues. Germline V gene data show CDR1 as MNHEY and CDR2 as SVGAGI. CDR3 sequence (DNA): TGTGCCAGCAGTTACTCGGACCCGCTAGCGGGAGGCGAGCAGTACTTC. Translating it yields CASSYSDPLAGGEQYF.

V and J are TRBV7-9 and TRBJ2-3; D is undetermined. V lost 1 base, J lost 4 bases, and 15 bases lay in between. Germline CDR1 reads SEHNR; CDR2 reads FQNEAQ (reference sequence). The length of the CDR3 is 16 residues. The CDR3 DNA follows: TGTGCCAGCAGCTTAGGTCTGGTTGTTGGGGCAGATACGCAGTATTTT. This gives the protein CASSLGLVVGADTQYF.

This chain connects TRBV29-1 to TRBJ2-3; 11 bases map to TRBD2. Trimming at V came to 4 bases and at J to 4 bases, leaving 7 bases not matched to a gene. In germline, CDR1 is SQVTM, CDR2 ANQGSEA. There are 15 residues in the CDR3. CDR3 amino acids: CSVATSGSLADTQYF. The CDR3 DNA reads as TGCAGCGTTGCTACTAGCGGGAGTCTCGCAGATACGCAGTATTTT.

The rearrangement uses TRBV5-4 and TRBJ2-5, with D possibly TRBD2 on 6 matching bases. V was cut by 4 bases and J by 3 bases, with 22 bases left in between. The length of the CDR3 is 17 residues. Germline CDR1 and CDR2: SGHNT and YYREEE (reference sequence). The chain's CDR3 is CASSAWDSKALKETQYF. The CDR3, as DNA: TGTGCCAGCAGCGCCTGGGACTCGAAAGCGTTAAAAGAGACCCAGTACTTC.

The V and J genes are TRBV6-5 and TRBJ2-5, with D possibly matching TRBD2 (5 bases). Trimming took 4 bases from V and 2 from J, leaving 14 bases between them. Germline CDR1 reads MNHEY; CDR2 reads SVGAGI. The CDR3 has 15 residues. CDR3 loop: CASSSSGEGQETQYF. DNA for the CDR3: TGTGCCAGCAGTTCCTCCGGGGAAGGGCAAGAGACCCAGTACTTC.

This chain joins TRBV9 and TRBJ2-3; 8 bases agree with TRBD1. This CDR3 is 15 amino acids long. The germline CDR1 and CDR2 sequences are SGDLS and YYNGEE. The V and J ends lost 3 bases and 0 bases, in that order; junction bases with no gene match: 3. The CDR3 spells CASSAQGVSTDTQYF. For the CDR3, the DNA is TGTGCCAGCAGCGCACAGGGGGTGAGCACAGATACGCAGTATTTT.

The rearrangement joins TRBV27 to TRBJ2-7, with D possibly called TRBD1 or TRBD2 (5 bases each). Germline CDR1 is MNHEY and CDR2 is SMNVEV (reference sequence). Trimming shortened V by 6 bases and J by 0 bases, and 18 bases separated the two germline ends. There are 16 residues in the CDR3. The CDR3, as DNA: TGTGCCAGCAGCCTCGCCTTTCACGGGGCCTCCTACGAGCAGTACTTC. Translation gives CASSLAFHGASYEQYF.

The genes are TRBV5-1 and TRBJ2-5; 8 bases fit TRBD2. This CDR3 spans 16 amino acids. J lost 3 bases, V lost 2 bases, and 9 bases had no gene match. Germline CDR1 and CDR2: SGHRS and YFSETQ. In nucleotides, the CDR3 is TGCGCCAGCAGCTTCACAGAGCGGGAGAGGAAAGAGACCCAGTACTTC. Protein: CASSFTERERKETQYF. The whole variable domain, filled in from reference TRBV5-1 and TRBJ2-5, reads KAGVTQTPRYLIKTRGQQVTLSCSPISGHRSVSWYQQTPGQGLQFLFEYFSETQRNKGNFPGRFSGRQFSNSRSEMNVSTLELGDSALYLCASSFTERERKETQYFGPGTRLLVL.

This rearrangement joins TRBV6-5 to TRBJ2-7, with TRBD1 matching over 7 bases. CDR3 length equals 13 residues. With 6 bases clipped from V and 3 bases from J, the junction kept 5 bases outside the gene matches. Germline CDR1 is MNHEY and CDR2 is SVGAGI. For the CDR3, the DNA is TGTGCCAGCAGCAGCGACAGGGTCTACGAGCAGTACTTC. Translation: CASSSDRVYEQYF.

The chain employs TRBV5-5 and TRBJ1-2; the match to TRBD1 covers 10 bases. Trimming cost V 3 bases and J 2 bases; bases outside gene matches: 13. The CDR3 loop spans 18 amino acids. In germline, CDR1 is SGHKS, CDR2 YYEKEE (reference sequence). The CDR3: CASSWRLPGQGTNYGYTF. Here the CDR3 DNA reads TGTGCCAGCAGCTGGCGCCTCCCGGGACAGGGGACAAACTATGGCTACACCTTC.

The chain uses TRBV4-1 and TRBJ2-7; D is perhaps TRBD2 (6 bases). CDR1 and CDR2 from the germline V gene are MGHRA and YSYEKL. Trimming stripped 1 base from V and 0 bases from J, with 16 bases between. This CDR3 has 17 residues. The CDR3 DNA reads TGCGCCAGCAGCCAAGTCCTTAGGCAGGGAGGCTCCTACGAGCAGTACTTC. This encodes CASSQVLRQGGSYEQYF.

The chain joins TRBV28 to TRBJ1-1; no clear D gene. The CDR3 has 15 residues. Trimming took 7 bases from V and 0 from J, leaving 15 bases between them. CDR1 is MDHEN, CDR2 SYDVKM, per germline. DNA of the CDR3: TGTGCCAGCACCCCCCTTGGGCGGCTGAACACTGAAGCTTTCTTT. It is translated as CASTPLGRLNTEAFF.

This CDR3 is CASSISVSSGNTIYF. The CDR3 nucleotides read TGTGCCAGTAGTATTTCGGTGAGCTCTGGAAACACCATATATTTT. The V call is TRBV19, the J call TRBJ1-3, with unresolved D. The CDR3 is 15 amino acids. Trimming removed 3 bases at V and 0 bases at J, with 9 bases between. Per germline, CDR1 LNHDA and CDR2 SQIVND (reference sequence).

The rearrangement links TRBV2 to TRBJ2-2, with 11 positions matching TRBD2. This CDR3 comprises 16 residues. J gave up 6 bases and V 5 bases, and 8 bases lay outside the gene matches. Germline lookup yields CDR1 SNHLY and CDR2 FYNNEI. The CDR3 here is CASSSFSGRAPGELFF. CDR3 sequence (DNA): TGTGCCAGCAGTTCCTTTAGCGGGAGGGCCCCCGGGGAGCTGTTTTTT.

The chain couples TRBV5-1 to TRBJ1-4; D is uncertain. The CDR3 loop spans 14 amino acids. Germline V CDR1 and CDR2: SGHRS, YFSETQ. V was shortened by 4 bases and J by 4 bases, with 11 bases between the two germline ends. DNA for the CDR3: TGCGCCAGCAGCCCAGATGCCGGTAATGAAAAACTGTTTTTT. Its translation is CASSPDAGNEKLFF.

The chain joins TRBV19 to TRBJ1-2; 7 nucleotides match TRBD1. Looked up from germline, CDR1 is LNHDA and CDR2 is SQIVND (reference sequence). The J segment lost 3 bases and the V segment lost 6 bases, leaving 7 bases of the junction unmatched. CDR3 size: 14 residues. CDR3 coding DNA: TGTGCCAGTAGGAGACCCGGACAGGACTATGGCTACACCTTC. Translation: CASRRPGQDYGYTF.

The J gene is TRBJ1-2, the V gene TRBV6-6; 8 nucleotides agree with TRBD1. With 11 bases clipped from V and 8 bases from J, the junction kept 13 bases outside the gene matches. This CDR3 spans 13 amino acids. Per the germline V gene, CDR1 is MNHNY and CDR2 is SVGAGI (reference sequence). Here the CDR3 DNA reads TGTGCCGGGACCGATGGACAGGGCAAAGGCTACACCTTC. Protein sequence: CAGTDGQGKGYTF.

The V and J genes are TRBV15 and TRBJ2-5; D not certain. The J call is uncertain, as TRBJ2-7 better fits the DNA end. The CDR3 length is 16 residues. Germline CDR1 and CDR2: LNHNV and YYDKDF (reference sequence). The CDR3 sequence: CATSSYLIDPSSEQYF. In DNA, the CDR3 is TGTGCCACCAGCAGTTACCTTATAGATCCTAGTTCCGAGCAGTACTTC.